The rows below give T cell receptor beta chains drawn from one sample of a study of shared clonotypes between healthy human individuals. Sequencing used immunoSEQ multiplex PCR; TCRdb keeps in-frame clones, though not all of them. Of more than 2 million clones in the sample, approximately 94% were seen once. Specimen: naive CD8+ T cells sorted from blood. The receptors shown here come from a young man in good health. CDR3s include the opening cysteine and the closing phenylalanine or tryptophan. D genes are given only for firm matches. The size field is filled for only some rows; it gives once, few, many or a size class.

>NA|TRBJ2-7|TRBV19|TRBD1
CASSLGQGYEQYF
TGTGCCAGTAGCCTGGGACAGGGTTACGAGCAGTACTTC
>NA|TRBJ2-1|TRBV6-5|TRBD2
CASTLETSVGNEQFF
TGTGCCAGCACGTTGGAGACTAGCGTCGGCAATGAGCAGTTCTTC
>NA|TRBJ2-1|TRBV14|NA
CASSQPDRNLNEQFF
TGTGCCAGCAGCCAGCCCGACCGAAACCTCAATGAGCAGTTCTTC
>NA|TRBJ2-7|TRBV27|NA
CASSSGDAEQYF
TGTGCCAGCAGTTCGGGGGATGCAGAGCAGTACTTC
>NA|TRBJ2-5|TRBV2|NA
CASSDGVRGETQYF
TGTGCCAGCAGTGATGGGGTACGGGGGGAGACCCAGTACTTC
>NA|TRBJ1-5|TRBV7-6|NA
CASSLGPGQPQHF
TGTGCCAGCAGCTTAGGTCCCGGTCAGCCCCAGCATTTT
>NA|TRBJ1-1|TRBV2|NA
CASTDLGPEAFF
TGTGCCAGCACCGATTTGGGACCTGAAGCTTTCTTT
>NA|TRBJ2-7|TRBV4-1|NA
CASSQEGGGGRSYEQYF
TGCGCCAGCAGCCAAGAGGGAGGCGGCGGTCGATCCTACGAGCAGTACTTC
>NA|TRBJ2-1|TRBV10-1|TRBD2
CASSESSSGGLRDEQFF
TGCGCCAGCAGTGAGTCGTCTAGCGGGGGCCTAAGGGATGAGCAGTTCTTC
>NA|TRBJ2-5|TRBV7-3|TRBD2
CASSPTGGADQETQYF
TGTGCCAGCAGCCCGACCGGGGGGGCGGACCAAGAGACCCAGTACTTC
>once|TRBJ1-3|TRBV7-8|NA
CASSLAGGPPGNTIYF
TGTGCCAGCAGCTTAGCGGGGGGTCCCCCTGGAAACACCATATATTTT
>NA|TRBJ2-3|TRBV7-2|TRBD2
CASSLVASGTDTQYF
TGTGCCAGCAGCTTAGTGGCTAGCGGTACAGATACGCAGTATTTT
>NA|TRBJ2-3|TRBV18|NA
CASSPPETPGDTQYF
TGTGCCAGCTCACCACCCGAGACGCCTGGGGATACGCAGTATTTT
>NA|TRBJ1-2|TRBV6-1|NA
CASSEWGVLNYGYTF
TGTGCCAGCAGTGAATGGGGGGTCCTCAACTATGGCTACACCTTC
>NA|TRBJ2-2|TRBV5-4|TRBD2
CASSWGTSGTNTGELFF
TGTGCCAGCAGCTGGGGGACTAGCGGAACGAACACCGGGGAGCTGTTTTTT
>NA|TRBJ1-5|TRBV19|NA
CASSPAGTPIGYSNQPQHF
TGTGCCAGTAGCCCTGCCGGGACTCCGATCGGGTATAGCAATCAGCCCCAGCATTTT
>NA|TRBJ2-5|TRBV5-4|TRBD1
CASSYVQGLAETQYF
TGTGCCAGCAGCTATGTACAGGGGTTAGCGGAGACCCAGTACTTC
>NA|TRBJ1-1|TRBV5-6|NA
CASSKPQGLNTEAFF
TGTGCCAGCAGCAAGCCACAGGGTCTGAACACTGAAGCTTTCTTT
>once|TRBJ2-2|TRBV7-9|NA
CASSSPDAQNTGELFF
TGTGCCAGCAGCTCGCCGGACGCCCAGAACACCGGGGAGCTGTTTTTT
>NA|TRBJ2-7|TRBV5-6|TRBD1
CASSWATGGYEQYF
TGTGCCAGCAGCTGGGCGACAGGGGGATACGAGCAGTACTTC
>NA|TRBJ2-1|TRBV4-3|NA
CASSQGIVVAHEQFF
TGCGCCAGCAGCCAGGGTATTGTGGTAGCTCATGAGCAGTTCTTC
>NA|TRBJ1-4|TRBV7-8|NA
CASSFWDGKNEKLFF
TGTGCCAGCAGCTTCTGGGACGGGAAGAATGAAAAACTGTTTTTT
>NA|TRBJ2-7|TRBV7-2|NA
CASSYTVYEQYF
TGTGCCAGCAGCTACACAGTATACGAGCAGTACTTC
>NA|TRBJ2-2|TRBV27|TRBD2
CASSSPPRGGVTGELFF
TGTGCCAGCAGTTCTCCCCCCCGGGGAGGGGTTACCGGGGAGCTGTTTTTT
>NA|TRBJ1-6|TRBV5-1|NA
CASSYGVSSYNSPLHF
TGCGCCAGCAGCTACGGGGTGAGCTCCTATAATTCACCCCTCCACTTT
>NA|TRBJ2-2|TRBV6-6|NA
CASSYSLGSTGELFF
TGTGCCAGCAGTTACTCCCTCGGGAGCACCGGGGAGCTGTTTTTT
>NA|TRBJ1-6|TRBV10-3|NA
CAISENPPATYSYNSPLHF
TGTGCCATCAGTGAAAACCCCCCGGCAACGTACTCCTATAATTCACCCCTCCACTTT
>NA|TRBJ2-5|TRBV7-9|TRBD1
CASSYRGPQETQYF
TGTGCCAGCAGCTACAGGGGACCACAAGAGACCCAGTACTTC
>NA|TRBJ2-1|TRBV9|NA
CASSIHPSASYNEQFF
TGTGCCAGCAGCATCCACCCTAGCGCCTCCTACAATGAGCAGTTCTTC
>NA|TRBJ2-1|TRBV5-5|NA
CASRGTYNEQFF
TGTGCCAGCAGGGGGACCTACAATGAGCAGTTCTTC
>NA|TRBJ2-1|TRBV27|TRBD2
CASRGRDYQNNEQFF
TGTGCCAGCAGGGGACGGGACTACCAGAACAATGAGCAGTTCTTC
>NA|TRBJ1-3|TRBV4-1|NA
CASSRAIPGNTIYF
TGCGCCAGCAGCCGAGCAATTCCTGGAAACACCATATATTTT
>NA|TRBJ2-3|TRBV7-3|TRBD2
CASNTWASGQDTQYF
TGTGCCAGCAACACTTGGGCTAGCGGACAAGATACGCAGTATTTT
>NA|TRBJ2-5|TRBV2|TRBD1
CARNEFIRRTGLETQYF
TGTGCCAGGAACGAATTTATACGCCGGACAGGGTTAGAGACCCAGTACTTC
>NA|TRBJ2-3|TRBV7-2|NA
CASSLVGSTDTQYF
TGTGCCAGCAGTCTAGTAGGTAGCACAGATACGCAGTATTTT